This T cell receptor (beta chain) was identified during a study of cytomegalovirus exposure and HLA in healthy donors. PCR involved 60 Vbeta and 13 Jbeta primers. Profiling relied on immunoSEQ multiplex PCR, and the TCRdb table lists in-frame clones only, not all of them. The table has under 90,000 clones, about 71% seen once. When sampled, the donors appeared nominally healthy, though they likely had unrecorded immune exposures. The CDR3 is made up of 15 amino acids. Germline CDR1 and CDR2: MDHEN and SYDVKM. Trimming left V 3 bases short and J 2 bases short, with 11 bases between. Sequencing was done on a sample of PBMCs. The sequence was obtained from a woman between 35 and 50 years old in good health and CMV-seronegative. The chain is built from TRBV28 and TRBJ2-1, with TRBD2 as a possible D gene (6 bases). CDR3 DNA: TGTGCCAGCAGTTTCGGGGGTGTCGCCTACAATGAGCAGTTCTTC. Translating it yields CASSFGGVAYNEQFF.